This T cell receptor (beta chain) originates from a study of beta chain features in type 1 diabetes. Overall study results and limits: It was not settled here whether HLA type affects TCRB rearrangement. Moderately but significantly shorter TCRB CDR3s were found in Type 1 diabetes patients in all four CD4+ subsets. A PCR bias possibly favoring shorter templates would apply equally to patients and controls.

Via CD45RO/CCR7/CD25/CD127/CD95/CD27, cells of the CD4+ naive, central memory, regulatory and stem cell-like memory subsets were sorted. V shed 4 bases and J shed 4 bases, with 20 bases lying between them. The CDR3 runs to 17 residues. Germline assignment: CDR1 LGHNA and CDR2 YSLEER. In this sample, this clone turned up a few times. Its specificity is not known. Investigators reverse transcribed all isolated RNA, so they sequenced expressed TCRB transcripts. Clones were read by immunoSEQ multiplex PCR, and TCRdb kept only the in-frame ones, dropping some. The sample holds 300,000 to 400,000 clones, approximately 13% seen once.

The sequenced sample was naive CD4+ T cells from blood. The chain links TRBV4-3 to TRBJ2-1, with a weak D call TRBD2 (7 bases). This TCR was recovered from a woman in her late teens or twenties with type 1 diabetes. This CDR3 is CASSPRGGFAPYNEQFF. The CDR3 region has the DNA TGCGCCAGCAGCCCTAGGGGGGGATTCGCTCCGTACAATGAGCAGTTCTTC.